Below, 16 T cell receptor beta chains from the same sample are listed, as sequenced in a study of regulatory T cells in long-lasting Graves disease. iRepertoire HTBI primers and Arm-PCR of CDR3 regions built TCR beta libraries. Via MiXCR, TCRdb re-called the multiplex PCR reads, giving one row per CDR3 protein. This sample yields 350,000 to 400,000 distinct CDR3 sequences, of which around a sixth are seen a single time; approximately 21% belongs to the top ten. Time point: newly diagnosed GD, antithyroid drugs for less than 3 months. PBMC RNA served as the TCR library source. Here the sequenced sample was peripheral blood mononuclear cells (PBMCs), taken at new diagnosis, from a patient treated with antithyroid drugs. These receptors originate from a female donor with Graves disease.

V usage is TRBV12-3 or TRBV12-4 and J usage is TRBJ2-2; 7 nucleotides match TRBD1. The CDR3 length is 17 residues. Germline trimming cut 6 bases from V and 0 bases from J; bases unmatched to any gene: 10. CDR3 sequence reads: CASSLFSGTANTGELFF. The DNA of the CDR3 is TGTGCCAGCAGCCTCTTCTCCGGGACAGCGAACACCGGGGAGCTGTTTTTT.

This clonotype was seen at least ten times. The rearrangement uses TRBV27 and TRBJ2-7; no definite D call. Trimming took off 2 bases at V and 1 base at J, with 6 bases between the two ends. Looked up from germline, CDR1 is MNHEY and CDR2 is SMNVEV (reference sequence). The CDR3 runs 13 residues. The CDR3 DNA sequence: TGTGCCAGCAGTTTAAGGGTGTCCTACGAGCAGTACTTC. Its translation is CASSLRVSYEQYF.

This clonotype was recorded many times. CDR3 nucleotide sequence: TGCAGTGCTGGATTCCCAGCGAGCTCCTATAATTCACCCCTCCACTTT. Translating gives CSAGFPASSYNSPLHF. V is TRBV20-1 and J is TRBJ1-6, with D unresolved. CDR1 and CDR2 (germline): DFQATT, SNEGSKA (reference sequence). This CDR3 region has 16 residues. The V and J ends lost 5 bases and 0 bases respectively, with 14 bases between them.

The J gene is TRBJ2-7, the V gene TRBV6-1; 10 bases fit TRBD2. Per the germline V gene, CDR1 is MNHNS and CDR2 is SASEGT. V gave up 2 bases and J gave up 0 bases; unmatched junction bases: 7. CDR3 size: 17 residues. CDR3 nucleotide sequence: TGTGCCAGCAGTGAAAGAAGCGGGAGGGCCCTCTCCTACGAGCAGTACTTC. Protein: CASSERSGRALSYEQYF.

This clonotype was observed at least ten times. The rearrangement joins TRBV9 to TRBJ2-3; 10 bases align to TRBD1. There are 19 residues in the CDR3. The ends lost 0 bases at V and 3 bases at J; junction bases unmatched: 13. Germline V CDR1 and CDR2: SGDLS, YYNGEE. DNA for the CDR3: TGTGCCAGCAGCGTAGCTCTACCGTCGGGGACAGGGGTAACAGATACGCAGTATTTT. This translates into CASSVALPSGTGVTDTQYF.

CDR3 DNA: TGCGCCAGCAGCTTGGGGAGCAGACTGTCCTCTGAAGCTTTCTTT. This gives the protein CASSLGSRLSSEAFF. The V gene is TRBV5-1, the J gene TRBJ1-1; no definite D call. V lost 0 bases to trimming and J lost 6 bases, with 15 bases between them. The germline CDR1 and CDR2 sequences are SGHRS and YFSETQ. CDR3 length: 15 residues.

This clonotype was counted at least ten times. The gene calls are TRBV12-5 and TRBJ2-2, with D perhaps matching TRBD2 (7 bases). Germline CDR1 LGHNT, CDR2 FRNRAP. V was shortened by 0 bases and J by 7 bases, with 12 bases between the two germline ends. CDR3 length equals 15 residues. The CDR3 DNA follows: TGTGCTAGTGGTTTGGTATTCGGGGGGCACGGGGAGCTGTTTTTT. This encodes CASGLVFGGHGELFF.

This clonotype was recorded a few times. The genes are TRBV5-6 and TRBJ2-7; D is ambiguous. The germline V gene encodes CDR1 SGHDT and CDR2 YYEEEE. CDR3 length: 11 amino acids. V was clipped by 4 bases and J by 10 bases, with 12 bases between them. As DNA, the CDR3 is TGTGCCAGCAGCGATCGGGCCCGACAGTACTTC. This sequence encodes CASSDRARQYF.

This clonotype was counted ten times or more. V gene TRBV12-5 combines with J gene TRBJ1-1; no clear D gene. The CDR3 extends over 15 amino acids. V gave up 3 bases and J gave up 1 base, with 12 bases separating them. Per the germline V gene, CDR1 is LGHNT and CDR2 is FRNRAP. The CDR3 loop is CASGFLSVQNTEAFF. In DNA form, the CDR3 reads TGTGCTAGTGGTTTCCTCTCGGTCCAGAACACTGAAGCTTTCTTT.

The V call is TRBV28, the J call TRBJ2-1; the D call may be TRBD1 or TRBD2 (5 bases each). Germline-derived CDR1 and CDR2 are MDHEN and SYDVKM. Trimming stripped 2 bases from V and 8 bases from J, with 19 bases between. CDR3 length: 16 amino acids. The CDR3, as DNA: TGTGCCAGCAGTTTAGTAGGGCTGGGACGGTGGCATGAGCAGTTCTTC. Translating gives CASSLVGLGRWHEQFF. Full variable domain (missing parts from reference TRBV28 and TRBJ2-1): DVKVTQSSRYLVKRTGEKVFLECVQDMDHENMFWYRQDPGLGLRLIYFSYDVKMKEKGDIPEGYSVSREKKERFSLILESASTNQTSMYLCASSLVGLGRWHEQFFGPGTRLTVL.

This clonotype was observed many times. The chain couples TRBV30 to TRBJ1-1; no clear D. Trimming pared 1 base from V and 2 bases from J, leaving 5 bases between. The CDR3 covers 12 residues. Germline V gene sequence: CDR1 GTSNPN, CDR2 SVGIG (reference sequence). The CDR3 loop is CAWSEGNTEAFF. The CDR3 DNA follows: TGTGCCTGGAGTGAAGGTAACACTGAAGCTTTCTTT.

This clonotype has a count of ten or more. The V call is TRBV7-6, the J call TRBJ1-1, with D hard to call. The germline V gene has CDR1 SGHVS and CDR2 FNYEAQ. The CDR3 runs 14 residues. The ends were cut back, 5 bases at V and 8 bases at J, with 18 bases in the middle. Written as DNA, the CDR3 is TGTGCCAGCAGCCCCAAGGTGGGCCTTAGGGAAGCTTTCTTT. As protein: CASSPKVGLREAFF.

This clonotype was counted at least ten times. V gene TRBV7-2 combines with J gene TRBJ2-5; D remains unclear. With 3 bases removed from V and 0 bases from J, the gap between germline ends came to 2 bases. Per the germline V gene, CDR1 is SGHTA and CDR2 is FQGNSA. This CDR3 has 12 residues. CDR3 bases: TGTGCCAGCAGCTTGTACCAAGAGACCCAGTACTTC. It translates to CASSLYQETQYF.

This chain joins TRBV6-5 and TRBJ2-5; TRBD2 matches at 10 bases. The germline CDR1 and CDR2 sequences are MNHEY and SVGAGI. The length of the CDR3 is 17 residues. V dropped 2 bases and J dropped 5; count of bases not matched to a gene: 11. The CDR3 DNA follows: TGTGCCAGCAGTTACGGGCTAGCGGGAGTGCTCGACGAGACCCAGTACTTC. Translating it yields CASSYGLAGVLDETQYF.

The V and J genes are TRBV18 and TRBJ2-2; 8 bases line up with TRBD1. V was clipped by 1 base and J by 5 bases; unmatched bases: 6. Germline CDR1 is KGHSH and CDR2 is LQKENI. The CDR3 is 16 amino acids. The CDR3 loop reads CASSPLRQGRTGELFF. The CDR3, as DNA: TGTGCCAGCTCACCACTCCGACAGGGGCGTACCGGGGAGCTGTTTTTT.

This clonotype showed up many times. V and J are TRBV12-3 or TRBV12-4 and TRBJ2-1; D unclear. The CDR3 runs 12 residues. The V end was cut by 6 bases, the J end by 6 bases, with 9 bases between. CDR3 in amino acids: CASSPGSNEQFF. As DNA, the CDR3 is TGTGCCAGCAGCCCCGGATCCAATGAGCAGTTCTTC.